These 3 T cell receptor beta chains were all obtained from the same sample, sequenced in a study of cytomegalovirus exposure and HLA in healthy donors. 13 Jbeta primers and 60 Vbeta primers were used for the PCR. Method: immunoSEQ multiplex PCR; TCRdb's copy keeps in-frame clones and lacks some. The repertoire holds about 160,000 clones, with 82% as singletons. Sample: PBMCs. The source is a girl between 5 and 17 years old in good health and CMV-seropositive.

The rearrangement uses TRBV25-1 and TRBJ2-2, with TRBD2 identical over 7 bases. Germline V gives CDR1 MGHDK, CDR2 SYGVNS. The CDR3 runs to 17 residues. V shed 5 bases, J shed 5 bases, and the junction held 14 bases outside the gene matches. This CDR3 reads CASSSPPGAGETGELFF. The CDR3 nucleotides are TGTGCCAGCAGTTCCCCCCCTGGGGCGGGAGAAACCGGGGAGCTGTTTTTT.

The rearrangement links TRBV7-9 to TRBJ2-4; a possible D gene is TRBD1 (5 bases). From germline, CDR1 is SEHNR and CDR2 FQNEAQ (reference sequence). V dropped 1 base and J dropped 2 bases, with 21 bases sitting between them. The CDR3 is made up of 19 amino acids. The chain's CDR3 is CASSLEAVRRGATKNIQYF. The CDR3 nucleotides are TGTGCCAGCAGCTTAGAAGCAGTGCGAAGGGGTGCGACCAAAAACATTCAGTACTTC. Based on the CDR3 plus reference TRBV7-9 and TRBJ2-4, the full variable domain is DTGVSQNPRHKITKRGQNVTFRCDPISEHNRLYWYRQTLGQGPEFLTYFQNEAQLEKSRLLSDRFSAERPKGSFSTLEIQRTEQGDSAMYLCASSLEAVRRGATKNIQYFGAGTRLSVL.

This clone was recorded only once. This sequence joins TRBV7-8 and TRBJ1-1, with TRBD1 matching 10 bases. Trimming cost V 4 bases and J 4 bases; bases outside gene matches: 3. Germline CDR1 SGHVS, CDR2 FQNEAQ. The CDR3 consists of 14 residues. The CDR3 reads CASSSGQGPTEAFF. The CDR3 coding sequence is TGTGCCAGCAGCTCGGGACAGGGGCCCACTGAAGCTTTCTTT. The complete variable domain, with remaining parts taken from reference TRBV7-8 and TRBJ1-1, reads GAGVSQSPRYKVAKRGQDVALRCDPISGHVSLFWYQQALGQGPEFLTYFQNEAQLDKSGLPSDRFFAERPEGSVSTLKIQRTQQEDSAVYLCASSSGQGPTEAFFGQGTRLTVV.